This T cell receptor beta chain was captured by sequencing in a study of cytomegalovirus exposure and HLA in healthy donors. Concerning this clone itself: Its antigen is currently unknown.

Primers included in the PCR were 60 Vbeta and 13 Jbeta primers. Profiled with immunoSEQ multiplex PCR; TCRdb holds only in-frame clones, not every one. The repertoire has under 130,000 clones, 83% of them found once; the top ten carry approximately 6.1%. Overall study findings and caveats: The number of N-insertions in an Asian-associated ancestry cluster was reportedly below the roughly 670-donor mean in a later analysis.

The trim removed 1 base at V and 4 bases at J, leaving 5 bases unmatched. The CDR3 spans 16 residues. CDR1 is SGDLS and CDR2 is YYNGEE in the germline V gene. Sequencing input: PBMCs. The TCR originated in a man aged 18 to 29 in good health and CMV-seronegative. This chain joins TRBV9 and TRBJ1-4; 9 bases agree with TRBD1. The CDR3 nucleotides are TGTGCCAGCAGCGTAAGGGGACAGGGCCTTAATGAAAAACTGTTTTTT. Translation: CASSVRGQGLNEKLFF.